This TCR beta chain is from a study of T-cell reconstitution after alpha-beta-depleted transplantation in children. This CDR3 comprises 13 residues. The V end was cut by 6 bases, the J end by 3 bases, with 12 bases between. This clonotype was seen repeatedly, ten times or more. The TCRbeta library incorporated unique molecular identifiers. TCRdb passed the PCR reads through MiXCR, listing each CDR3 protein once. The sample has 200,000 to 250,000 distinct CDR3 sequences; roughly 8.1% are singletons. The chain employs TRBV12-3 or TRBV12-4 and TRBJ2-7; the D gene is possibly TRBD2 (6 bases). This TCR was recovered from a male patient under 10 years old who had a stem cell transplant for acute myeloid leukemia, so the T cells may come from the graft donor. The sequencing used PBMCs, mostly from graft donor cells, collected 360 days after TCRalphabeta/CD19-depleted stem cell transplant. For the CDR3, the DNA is TGTGCCAGCAGGGATACTAGCAACTACGAGCAGTACTTC. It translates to CASRDTSNYEQYF.